This TCR beta chain is from a study of blood T cell repertoires in COVID-19. Study information: Samples representing acute and convalescent COVID-19 were sourced from the United States, Italy and Spain. PBMCs, B-cell-depleted T cells, or T cells were the source of the cDNA or gDNA that made up the material.

As handled by the study authors: Counts of nucleated cells, estimated from reference gene primer amplification, were obtained. The protocol was immunoSEQ multiplex PCR, while the TCRdb copy is restricted to in-frame clones and leaves out a portion. That table furnishes V, J and clone size, whereas the DNA furnished D and trimming. This table holds about 110,000 clones, approximately 90% found once. This clone was seen just once. The specimen sequenced was peripheral blood. The clonotype originates from a woman aged 45-59 years with acute or convalescent COVID-19.

The CDR3 is CASSPTGTTNEKLFF. CDR3 nucleotides: TGCGCCAGCAGCCCGACAGGGACCACTAATGAAAAACTGTTTTTT. V is TRBV5-1 and J is TRBJ1-4, with 7 bases identical to TRBD1. V shed 4 bases, J shed 2 bases, and the junction held 5 bases outside the gene matches. The CDR3 runs to 15 residues. Germline CDR1 is SGHRS and CDR2 is YFSETQ.